The clone carrying this T cell receptor beta chain showed up many times. The V gene lost 1 base and the J gene lost 10 bases, with 14 bases spanning the gap. The germline V gene encodes CDR1 SGHTA and CDR2 FQGTGA. The CDR3 extends over 14 amino acids. Time point specified: newly diagnosed GD, antithyroid drugs for less than 3 months. RNA isolated from PBMCs was used to make the TCR library. This sample stems from a study of regulatory T cells in long-lasting Graves disease. The TCR beta library used iRepertoire HTBI primers with Arm-PCR amplification of CDR3. TCRdb re-derived calls from the multiplex PCR reads in MiXCR, one entry per CDR3 protein. The sample has around 250,000 distinct CDR3 sequences, about 19% seen once.

The V and J genes are TRBV7-3 and TRBJ2-1; D is unclear. Sequencing used peripheral blood mononuclear cells (PBMCs), obtained at new diagnosis, from a patient treated with antithyroid drugs. This sequence was found in a female donor with Graves disease. This CDR3 reads CASSLMGPVGEQFF. Written as DNA, the CDR3 is TGTGCCAGCAGCTTAATGGGTCCGGTGGGGGAGCAGTTCTTC.